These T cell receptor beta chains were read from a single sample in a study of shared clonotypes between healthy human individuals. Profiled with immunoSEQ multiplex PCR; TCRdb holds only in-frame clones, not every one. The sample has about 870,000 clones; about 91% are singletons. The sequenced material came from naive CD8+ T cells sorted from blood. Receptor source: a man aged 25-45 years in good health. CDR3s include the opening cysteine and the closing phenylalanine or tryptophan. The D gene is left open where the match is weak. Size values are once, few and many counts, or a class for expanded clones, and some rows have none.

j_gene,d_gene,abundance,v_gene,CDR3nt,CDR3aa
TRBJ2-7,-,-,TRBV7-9,TGTGCCAGCAGCTCCCTGGGTTCCTACGAGCAGTACTTC,CASSSLGSYEQYF
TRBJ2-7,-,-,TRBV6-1,TGTGCCAGCAGTGAAGTGGGACTTCACTACGAGCAGTACTTC,CASSEVGLHYEQYF
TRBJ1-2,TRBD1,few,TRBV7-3,TGTGCCAGCAGCTCCTATGGACAGGGTAATGGAGGCTACACCTTC,CASSSYGQGNGGYTF
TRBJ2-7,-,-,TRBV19,TGTGCCAGTAGTATAGCAGCACAGGGCTACGAGCAGTACTTC,CASSIAAQGYEQYF
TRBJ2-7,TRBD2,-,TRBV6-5,TGTGCCAGCAGTTATGTCGGGGGGGCCTACGAGCAGTACTTC,CASSYVGGAYEQYF
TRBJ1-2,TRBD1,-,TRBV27,TGTGCCAGCAGTTTAGGGACAGGGGGTGGCTATGGCTACACCTTC,CASSLGTGGGYGYTF
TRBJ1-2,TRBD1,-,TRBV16,TGTGCCAGCAGCCAAACCCGGGACAGGGTCTATGGCTACACCTTC,CASSQTRDRVYGYTF
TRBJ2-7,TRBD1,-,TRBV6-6,TGTGCCAGCGCGCAACAGGGGGCCGTTTACGAGCAGTACTTC,CASAQQGAVYEQYF
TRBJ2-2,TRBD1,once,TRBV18,TGTGCCAGCTCACCTTGGGACAGGGGAGACACCGGGGAGCTGTTTTTT,CASSPWDRGDTGELFF
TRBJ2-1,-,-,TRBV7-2,TGTGCCAGCAGCTTAGTTTCCTTAGCAGCCTACAATGAGCAGTTCTTC,CASSLVSLAAYNEQFF
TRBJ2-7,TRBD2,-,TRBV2,TGTGCCAGCACAGGGACTAGCGGGAGGACGTTCGGATTCGAGCAGTACTTC,CASTGTSGRTFGFEQYF
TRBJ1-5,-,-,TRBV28,TGTGCCAGCAGTTTTTCCAGGTATCAGCCCCAGCATTTT,CASSFSRYQPQHF
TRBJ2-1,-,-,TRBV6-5,TGTGCCAGCAGCCCCGGGGCCCACAATGAGCAGTTCTTC,CASSPGAHNEQFF
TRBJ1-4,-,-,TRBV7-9,TGTGCCAGAGACAGGCTGAATGAAAAACTGTTTTTT,CARDRLNEKLFF
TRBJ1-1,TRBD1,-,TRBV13,TGTGCCAGCAGCACCCGGGACAGGGGGAACACTGAAGCTTTCTTT,CASSTRDRGNTEAFF
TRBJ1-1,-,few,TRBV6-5,TGTGCCAGCAGTTACACGGGGTACACTGAAGCTTTCTTT,CASSYTGYTEAFF
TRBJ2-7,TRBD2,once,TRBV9,TGTGCCAGCAGCGCTACTAGCGGGAGGACCTACGAGCAGTACTTC,CASSATSGRTYEQYF
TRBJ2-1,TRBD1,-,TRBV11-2,TGTGCCAGCAGCTCCCCAGACAGGGGCTTGGAGTTCTTC,CASSSPDRGLEFF
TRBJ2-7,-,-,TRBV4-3,TGCGCCAGCAGCCAAGGCAGGACCTACGAGCAGTACTTC,CASSQGRTYEQYF
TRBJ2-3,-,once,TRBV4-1,TGCGCCAGCAGCCAAGAGGGCCCTACAGATACGCAGTATTTT,CASSQEGPTDTQYF
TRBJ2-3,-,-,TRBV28,TGTGCCAGCAGGGGACGGGGCACAGATACGCAGTATTTT,CASRGRGTDTQYF
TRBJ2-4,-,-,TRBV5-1,TGCGCCAGCAGCGGAGGCGACAGGGAGGCGCGGGATATAGCCAAAAACATTCAGTACTTC,CASSGGDREARDIAKNIQYF